This passage covers 5 T cell receptor beta chains from one sample sequenced in a study of T cell responses to AZD1222 COVID-19 vaccine. Only in-frame clones appear in the TCRdb table, and some are missing; sequencing was by immunoSEQ multiplex PCR. The table lists about 140,000 clones, around 88% of them singletons. The material sequenced was peripheral blood, taken on day 0 of AZD1222 vaccination. The source of these receptors is an adult in good health.

This sequence joins TRBV6-6 and TRBJ2-7; D not certain. Germline V CDR1 and CDR2: MNHNY, SVGAGI (reference sequence). Trimming removed 6 bases at V and 4 bases at J, with 7 bases between. This CDR3 region has 11 residues. The CDR3 coding sequence is TGTGCCAGCAGGGCGACTTACGAGCAGTACTTC. Residues: CASRATYEQYF.

The chain combines TRBV7-3 with TRBJ1-1; perhaps TRBD1 as D (5 bases). Germline lookup yields CDR1 SGHTA and CDR2 FQGTGA. V was shortened by 5 bases and J by 2 bases, with 9 bases between the two germline ends. CDR3 length equals 13 residues. In DNA, the CDR3 is TGTGCCAGCAGCGCGACAGTAAACACTGAAGCTTTCTTT. Translating gives CASSATVNTEAFF.

This clone was observed once. The J gene is TRBJ2-1, the V gene TRBV4-3; D not resolved. The germline V gene encodes CDR1 LGHNA and CDR2 YSLEER. CDR3 length: 14 residues. The V end lost 2 bases, the J end lost 5 bases, and 10 bases lay between the germline ends. The CDR3 DNA is TGCGCCAGCAGCCAAACCCCCGGCCACAATGAGCAGTTCTTC. Translating it yields CASSQTPGHNEQFF.

The J gene is TRBJ2-7, the V gene TRBV9; a possible D gene is TRBD1 (6 bases). The CDR3 extends over 13 amino acids. Trimming shortened V by 2 bases and J by 1 base, and 7 bases separated the two germline ends. The germline gives CDR1 SGDLS, CDR2 YYNGEE. The CDR3 nucleotides are TGTGCCAGCAGCGTGGACAGTTCCTACGAGCAGTACTTC. Its protein product is CASSVDSSYEQYF.

This chain uses TRBV11-2 with TRBJ1-5; possibly TRBD1 for D (6 bases). The CDR3 extends over 14 amino acids. V lost 5 bases and J lost 5, with 13 bases in between. The germline gives CDR1 SGHAT, CDR2 FQNNGV. The CDR3 DNA sequence: TGTGCCAGCAGCACTACAGGGACCGATCAGCCCCAGCATTTT. Encoded protein: CASSTTGTDQPQHF. The full variable domain, in which reference TRBV11-2 and TRBJ1-5 provide the parts outside the CDR3, is EAGVAQSPRYKIIEKRQSVAFWCNPISGHATLYWYQQILGQGPKLLIQFQNNGVVDDSQLPKDRFSAERLKGVDSTLKIQPAKLEDSAVYLCASSTTGTDQPQHFGDGTRLSIL.